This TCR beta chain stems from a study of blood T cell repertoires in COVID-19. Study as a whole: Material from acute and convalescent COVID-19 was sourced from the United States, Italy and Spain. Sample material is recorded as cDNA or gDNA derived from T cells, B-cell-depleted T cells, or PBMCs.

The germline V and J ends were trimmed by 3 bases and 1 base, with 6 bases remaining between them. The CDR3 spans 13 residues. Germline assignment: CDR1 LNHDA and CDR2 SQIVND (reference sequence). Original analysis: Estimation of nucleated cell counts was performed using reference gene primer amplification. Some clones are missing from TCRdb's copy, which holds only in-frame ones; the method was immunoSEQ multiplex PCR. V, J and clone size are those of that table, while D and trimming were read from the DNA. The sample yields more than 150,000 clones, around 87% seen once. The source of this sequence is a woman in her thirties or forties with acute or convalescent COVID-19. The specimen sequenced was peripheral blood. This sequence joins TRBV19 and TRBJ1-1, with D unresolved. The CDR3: CASSIASNTEAFF. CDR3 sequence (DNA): TGTGCCAGTAGTATTGCGTCGAACACTGAAGCTTTCTTT.